The 30 T cell receptor beta chains below were found in one sample sequenced in a study of blood T cells in healthy people across ages. Then a second PCR, running roughly 7 to 11 cycles, was carried out with a sample-barcoded 5' primer and a J-beta primer mix. TCRdb analysed the 5' RACE reads with MiXCR anew, one entry per CDR3 protein. In the table there are about 1.5 million distinct CDR3 sequences, about 43% of which are singletons. Sequenced material: blood. These receptors were collected from a woman between 18 and 30 years old in good health.

This clonotype has just a few counts. The chain employs TRBV30 and TRBJ2-4, with a weak D call TRBD2 (5 bases). This CDR3 has 13 amino acids. The germline CDR1 and CDR2 sequences are GTSNPN and SVGIG (reference sequence). Trimming took off 5 bases at V and 0 bases at J, with 8 bases between the two ends. As DNA, the CDR3 is TGTGCCTGGGGAGGCCTAGCCAAAAACATTCAGTACTTC. Translation gives CAWGGLAKNIQYF.

In its sample, this clonotype was seen a few times. This chain links TRBV12-3 or TRBV12-4 with TRBJ2-4; tentative D call: TRBD2 (5 bases). V was clipped by 1 base and J by 4 bases, with 17 bases between them. CDR3 length: 17 amino acids. The CDR3: CASSLERVAGDKNIQYF. The CDR3, as DNA: TGTGCCAGCAGTTTAGAGAGGGTGGCCGGGGATAAAAACATTCAGTACTTC.

The chain employs TRBV12-3 or TRBV12-4 and TRBJ1-1, with a weak D call TRBD1 (5 bases). The CDR3 has 15 amino acids. V was trimmed by 7 bases and J by 6 bases, leaving 21 bases between them. The CDR3 region has the DNA TGTGCCAGCAACGGGTACAGTGATTGGGGCGCTGAAGCTTTCTTT. It codes for CASNGYSDWGAEAFF.

This chain uses TRBV6-5 with TRBJ1-2; 7 bases agree with TRBD1. This CDR3 is 11 amino acids long. With 6 bases clipped from V and 7 bases from J, the junction kept 2 bases outside the gene matches. Germline V gives CDR1 MNHEY, CDR2 SVGAGI. CDR3 residues: CASSTGVGYTF. The CDR3 bases are TGTGCCAGCAGCACAGGGGTTGGCTACACCTTC.

This CDR3 is CASQSQGGDEKLFF. In nucleotides, the CDR3 is TGCGCCAGTCAATCCCAGGGGGGGGATGAAAAACTGTTTTTT. This sequence joins TRBV5-1 and TRBJ1-4; TRBD1 agrees at 7 bases. Germline V gives CDR1 SGHRS, CDR2 YFSETQ. The CDR3 totals 14 residues. The V and J ends lost 8 bases and 6 bases, in that order; junction bases with no gene match: 10.

This sequence joins TRBV27 and TRBJ1-1; D ambiguous. V was clipped by 5 bases and J by 4 bases, with 14 bases between them. CDR3 length: 14 amino acids. Germline CDR1 and CDR2: MNHEY and SMNVEV (reference sequence). The CDR3 sequence is CASSRGETGTEAFF. DNA for the CDR3: TGTGCCAGCAGTCGCGGGGAGACGGGCACTGAAGCTTTCTTT.

The V and J genes are TRBV20-1 and TRBJ2-1; 8 bases fit TRBD2. The end of the DNA is better explained by TRBJ2-7, so the J call may be wrong. Germline V gives CDR1 DFQATT, CDR2 SNEGSKA (reference sequence). The CDR3 contains 13 residues. The CDR3 nucleotides read TGCAGTGCTGTCGCGGGAGGCCCCAATGAGCAGTACTTC. Translation gives CSAVAGGPNEQYF.

The chain couples TRBV28 to TRBJ1-2, with 10 bases lining up with TRBD1. Unmatched junction bases numbered 8, after V lost 5 bases and J lost 5 bases. The CDR3 runs to 15 residues. CDR1 is MDHEN and CDR2 is SYDVKM in the germline V gene. CDR3 DNA sequence: TGTGCCAGCAGTAACAGACAGGGGGCAGGTTATGGCTACACCTTC. Protein product: CASSNRQGAGYGYTF.

The CDR3 DNA reads as TGTGCCAGCAGTTCGGCCGGGATCCCGTCCTACAATGAGCAGTTCTTC. This sequence encodes CASSSAGIPSYNEQFF. The chain carries TRBV5-5 and TRBJ2-1; tentatively, D is TRBD2 (5 bases). This CDR3 comprises 16 residues. V lost 5 bases and J lost 1, with 16 bases in between. From germline, CDR1 is SGHKS and CDR2 YYEKEE (reference sequence).

In this sample, this clonotype turned up a few times. This chain joins TRBV11-2 and TRBJ1-1, with 7 bases fitting TRBD1. V lost 5 bases and J lost 2; bases outside the gene matches: 8. The CDR3 is 15 residues long. Germline loops: CDR1 SGHAT, CDR2 FQNNGV. The CDR3 loop is CASSQTGIKNTEAFF. CDR3 coding DNA: TGTGCCAGCAGCCAGACAGGGATCAAAAACACTGAAGCTTTCTTT.

This clonotype was seen only a few times. The V call is TRBV12-3 or TRBV12-4, the J call TRBJ1-2; D is possibly TRBD1 (5 bases). V was cut by 1 base and J by 10 bases, with 13 bases left in between. This CDR3 comprises 13 residues. The CDR3 DNA is TGTGCCAGCAGTTTAGGGGGCACGTTACCCTACACCTTC. This codes for CASSLGGTLPYTF.

On this clonotype: A much larger clone sits a single nucleotide away, making a read error possible. The chain uses TRBV15 and TRBJ2-7; the match to TRBD2 covers 9 bases. This CDR3 region has 16 residues. The germline CDR1 and CDR2 sequences are LNHNV and YYDKDF (reference sequence). The J segment lost 7 bases and the V segment lost 0 bases, leaving 10 bases of the junction unmatched. CDR3 amino acids: CATSRDTTAGGNEQYF. CDR3 bases: TGTGCCACCAGCAGAGATACTACAGCGGGGGGCAATGAGCAGTACTTC.

This clonotype showed up just a few times. This chain connects TRBV10-3 to TRBJ2-7, with TRBD1 identical over 11 bases. With V trimmed by 5 bases and J by 4 bases, 7 bases remained unmatched. The CDR3 is 15 residues long. Germline V gene sequence: CDR1 ENHRY, CDR2 SYGVKD. CDR3 residues: CAISPGTGGGYEQYF. The DNA of the CDR3 is TGTGCCATCAGTCCCGGGACAGGGGGTGGTTACGAGCAGTACTTC.

This clonotype came up a few times. CDR3 nucleotide sequence: TGCAGCGCGGGGCGCGAGCAGTTCTTC. This codes for CSAGREQFF. The gene calls are TRBV29-1 and TRBJ2-1; D may match TRBD1 or TRBD2 (5 bases each). From germline, CDR1 is SQVTM and CDR2 ANQGSEA. Trimming took 7 bases from V and 10 from J, leaving 8 bases between them. This CDR3 region has 9 residues.

The chain combines TRBV20-1 with TRBJ2-1; tentatively, D is TRBD1 (6 bases). Germline CDR1 reads DFQATT; CDR2 reads SNEGSKA (reference sequence). The CDR3 length is 14 residues. Trimming removed 6 bases from V and 5 bases from J, with 17 bases in between. The CDR3 loop is CSANRVGDNNEQFF. The CDR3 region has the DNA TGCAGTGCCAACAGGGTCGGGGATAACAATGAGCAGTTCTTC.

CDR3 coding DNA: TGTGCCAGCAGCTTGGCCGGGGACCACGAGCAGTACTTC. Translated, it gives CASSLAGDHEQYF. The chain is built from TRBV5-5 and TRBJ2-7; D is tentatively TRBD1 or TRBD2 (5 bases each). There are 13 residues in the CDR3. Trimming cost V 0 bases and J 5 bases, with 9 bases left between them. Per germline, CDR1 SGHKS and CDR2 YYEKEE (reference sequence).

The V gene is TRBV6-1, the J gene TRBJ2-1; 9 bases are shared with TRBD1. Per germline, CDR1 MNHNS and CDR2 SASEGT. The V and J ends lost 5 bases and 10 bases, in that order; junction bases with no gene match: 15. The CDR3 is 16 amino acids. CDR3 sequence reads: CASSNVGTGPPREQFF. Written as DNA, the CDR3 is TGTGCCAGCAGTAACGTAGGGACAGGGCCCCCTCGCGAGCAGTTCTTC.

J is TRBJ2-7 and V is TRBV27; 10 nucleotides agree with TRBD1. The length of the CDR3 is 16 residues. The V segment lost 6 bases and the J segment 2 bases; nucleotides outside the gene matches: 10. CDR1 is MNHEY and CDR2 is SMNVEV in the germline V gene (reference sequence). Here the CDR3 DNA reads TGTGCCAGCAGCAAAGTCTGGACAGGGGGTACCTACGAGCAGTACTTC. Its translation is CASSKVWTGGTYEQYF.

In DNA form, the CDR3 reads TGTGCCAGCAGCCAAGATGGAACGGGGGGGCCGGAGGATGAGCAGTACTTC. This encodes CASSQDGTGGPEDEQYF. The V call is TRBV3-1, the J call TRBJ2-5; 8 bases map to TRBD2. The CDR3 has 17 amino acids. Germline V gives CDR1 LGHDT, CDR2 YNNKEL (reference sequence). V lost 0 bases to trimming and J lost 11 bases; unmatched junction nucleotides: 17.

This clonotype came up many times. The V call is TRBV9, the J call TRBJ2-5, with D perhaps given as TRBD1 or TRBD2 (5 bases each). The CDR3 is made up of 14 amino acids. Germline CDR1 SGDLS, CDR2 YYNGEE. Trimming removed 4 bases from V and 2 bases from J, with 12 bases in between. The CDR3 nucleotides are TGTGCCAGCAGCTTCGGGACGGGACAAGAGACCCAGTACTTC. Translating gives CASSFGTGQETQYF.

The chain is built from TRBV4-2 and TRBJ2-2; D is undetermined. Trimming shortened V by 4 bases and J by 5 bases, and 11 bases separated the two germline ends. The CDR3 totals 14 residues. Germline V gene lookup returns CDR1 LGHNA and CDR2 YNFKEQ. This CDR3 is CASSPQGETGELFF. The CDR3 DNA is TGTGCCAGCAGCCCTCAAGGAGAGACCGGGGAGCTGTTTTTT.

The rearrangement joins TRBV5-1 to TRBJ1-1; 9 positions agree with TRBD1. V was pared by 4 bases and J by 6 bases, with 13 bases of the junction left unmatched. The CDR3 covers 16 residues. Germline CDR1 is SGHRS and CDR2 is YFSETQ. CDR3 amino acids: CASSQRTGAASAEAFF. The CDR3 bases are TGCGCCAGCAGCCAACGGACAGGGGCCGCCTCGGCTGAAGCTTTCTTT.

The chain joins TRBV7-9 to TRBJ1-2, with D hard to call. Trimming took 4 bases from V and 2 from J, leaving 14 bases between them. CDR3 length: 15 residues. Germline CDR1 and CDR2: SEHNR and FQNEAQ (reference sequence). The DNA for the CDR3 is TGTGCCAGCAGCTCGATAAGGACGGGGAACTATGGCTACACCTTC. Encoded protein: CASSSIRTGNYGYTF. The whole variable domain, remainder taken from reference TRBV7-9 and TRBJ1-2, is DTGVSQNPRHKITKRGQNVTFRCDPISEHNRLYWYRQTLGQGPEFLTYFQNEAQLEKSRLLSDRFSAERPKGSFSTLEIQRTEQGDSAMYLCASSSIRTGNYGYTFGSGTRLTVV.

J is TRBJ2-5 and V is TRBV24-1, with D tentatively TRBD1 or TRBD2 (5 bases each). This CDR3 comprises 13 residues. CDR1 KGHDR and CDR2 SFDVKD come from the germline V gene. The ends were cut back, 7 bases at V and 11 bases at J, with 19 bases in the middle. For the CDR3, the DNA is TGTGCCACCAGCCAGCTGGGGGAGAATGAGCAGTACTTC. The encoded protein is CATSQLGENEQYF.

This clonotype was recorded a few times. The V call is TRBV5-1, the J call TRBJ2-1; possibly TRBD1 or TRBD2 for D (5 bases each). V was cut by 2 bases and J by 2 bases, with 11 bases left in between. The CDR3 totals 15 residues. The germline V gene has CDR1 SGHRS and CDR2 YFSETQ. The CDR3 region is CASSFPGTAYNEQFF. The CDR3 DNA reads TGCGCCAGCAGCTTCCCCGGGACCGCCTACAATGAGCAGTTCTTC.

The chain couples TRBV6-6 to TRBJ2-3, with D perhaps matching TRBD2 (7 bases). From germline, CDR1 is MNHNY and CDR2 SVGAGI (reference sequence). The germline V and J ends were trimmed by 8 bases and 2 bases, with 14 bases remaining between them. This CDR3 has 14 amino acids. CDR3 in DNA: TGTGCCAGCGCGAAGGGGGGGTACACAGATACGCAGTATTTT. This encodes CASAKGGYTDTQYF.

The chain combines TRBV12-3 or TRBV12-4 with TRBJ2-1; TRBD2 matches at 9 bases. The J call is doubtful: the DNA matches TRBJ2-7 better. This CDR3 comprises 15 residues. The CDR3 coding sequence is TGTGCCAGCAGTTTACCTCTAGCGGGACTGGGTGAGCAGTACTTC. Its translation: CASSLPLAGLGEQYF.

V gene TRBV6-1 combines with J gene TRBJ2-2; TRBD2 might be the D (5 bases). The CDR3 contains 15 residues. Germline V gene lookup returns CDR1 MNHNS and CDR2 SASEGT. V was cut by 3 bases and J by 10 bases, with 18 bases left in between. The CDR3 here is CASSDDFTPGMELFF. CDR3 in DNA: TGTGCCAGCAGTGACGATTTTACACCGGGGATGGAGCTGTTTTTT.

This clonotype has just a few counts. The rearrangement uses TRBV12-3 or TRBV12-4 and TRBJ2-3, with TRBD1 matching over 7 bases. V lost 6 bases and J lost 5; bases outside the gene matches: 8. The CDR3 is 14 amino acids. In DNA form, the CDR3 reads TGTGCCAGCAGGACCCTGGACAGGCAAGATACGCAGTATTTT. Translated: CASRTLDRQDTQYF.

The rearrangement joins TRBV13 to TRBJ1-6; the D is unclear. Per germline, CDR1 PRHDT and CDR2 FYEKMQ (reference sequence). CDR3 size: 13 residues. Trimming shortened V by 0 bases and J by 11 bases, and 8 bases separated the two germline ends. DNA of the CDR3: TGTGCCAGCAGCTTAGGCAGTTACCCACCCCTCCACTTT. Translating it yields CASSLGSYPPLHF.